This TCR beta chain was found in a study of technical replicates of blood from a handful of donors. Profiling relied on immunoSEQ multiplex PCR, and the TCRdb table lists in-frame clones only, not all of them. This sample has more than 65,000 clones, with about 93% found just once. This clone was seen once. What was sequenced was T cells isolated from PBMCs. The receptor comes from a human donor in good health.

CDR3 in amino acids: CAWSKGGGGETQYF. The CDR3 region has the DNA TGTGCCTGGAGTAAGGGAGGAGGTGGAGAGACCCAGTACTTC. The chain uses TRBV30 and TRBJ2-5, with D maybe TRBD2 (6 bases). Germline V lookup: CDR1 GTSNPN, CDR2 SVGIG (reference sequence). The CDR3 totals 14 residues. V was cut by 2 bases and J by 4 bases, with 14 bases left in between.